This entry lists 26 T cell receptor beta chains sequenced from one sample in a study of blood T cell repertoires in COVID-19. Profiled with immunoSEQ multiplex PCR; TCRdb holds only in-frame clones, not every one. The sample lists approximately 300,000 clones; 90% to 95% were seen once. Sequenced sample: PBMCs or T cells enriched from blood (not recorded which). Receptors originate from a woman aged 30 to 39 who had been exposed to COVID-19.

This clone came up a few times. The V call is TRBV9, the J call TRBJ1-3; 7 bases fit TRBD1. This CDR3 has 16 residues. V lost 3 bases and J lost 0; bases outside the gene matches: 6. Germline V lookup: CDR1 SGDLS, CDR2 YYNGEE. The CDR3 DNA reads TGTGCCAGCAGCGGCCGGGACAGATTCTCTGGAAACACCATATATTTT. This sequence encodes CASSGRDRFSGNTIYF.

The chain's CDR3 is CASSEVRSTGELFF. CDR3 nucleotide sequence: TGTGCCAGCAGTGAAGTCAGGTCCACCGGGGAGCTGTTTTTT. V usage is TRBV2 and J usage is TRBJ2-2; no definite D call. Germline V gives CDR1 SNHLY, CDR2 FYNNEI. The germline V and J ends were trimmed by 1 base and 4 bases, with 7 bases remaining between them. This CDR3 has 14 residues.

For the CDR3, the DNA is TGTGCCAGCAGCCGGGAAGTGGCGACCATATATTTT. Residues: CASSREVATIYF. V and J are TRBV7-2 and TRBJ1-3; D unclear. CDR1 SGHTA and CDR2 FQGNSA come from the germline V gene. This CDR3 comprises 12 residues. Between the trimmed V and J ends, which lost 5 bases and 10 bases, there was a span of 12 bases.

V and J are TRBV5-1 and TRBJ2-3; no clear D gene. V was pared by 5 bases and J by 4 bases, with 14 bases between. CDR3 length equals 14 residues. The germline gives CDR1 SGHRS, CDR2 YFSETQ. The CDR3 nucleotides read TGCGCCAGCAGTCCCACTACGCCCGCAGATACGCAGTATTTT. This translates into CASSPTTPADTQYF.

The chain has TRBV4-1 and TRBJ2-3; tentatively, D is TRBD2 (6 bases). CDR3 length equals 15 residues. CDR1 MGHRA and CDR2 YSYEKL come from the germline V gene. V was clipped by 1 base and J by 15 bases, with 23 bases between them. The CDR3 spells CASSQGSGGEVSRYF. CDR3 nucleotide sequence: TGCGCCAGCAGCCAAGGGTCCGGGGGTGAAGTTTCCCGATATTTT.

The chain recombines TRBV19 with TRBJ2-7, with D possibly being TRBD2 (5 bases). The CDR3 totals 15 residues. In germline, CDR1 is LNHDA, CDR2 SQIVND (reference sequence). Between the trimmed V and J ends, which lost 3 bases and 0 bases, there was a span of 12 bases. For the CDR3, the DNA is TGTGCCAGTAGTATTACGTCGGGGTCCTCCTACGAGCAGTACTTC. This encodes CASSITSGSSYEQYF. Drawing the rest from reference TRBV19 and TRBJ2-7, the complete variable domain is DGGITQSPKYLFRKEGQNVTLSCEQNLNHDAMYWYRQDPGQGLRLIYYSQIVNDFQKGDIAEGYSVSREKKESFPLTVTSAQKNPTAFYLCASSITSGSSYEQYFGPGTRLTVT.

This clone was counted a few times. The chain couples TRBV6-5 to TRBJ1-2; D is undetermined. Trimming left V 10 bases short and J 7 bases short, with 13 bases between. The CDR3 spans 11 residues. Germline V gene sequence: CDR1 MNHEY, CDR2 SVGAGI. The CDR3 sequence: CATEEGSGYTF. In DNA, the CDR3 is TGTGCCACCGAGGAGGGTTCTGGCTACACCTTC.

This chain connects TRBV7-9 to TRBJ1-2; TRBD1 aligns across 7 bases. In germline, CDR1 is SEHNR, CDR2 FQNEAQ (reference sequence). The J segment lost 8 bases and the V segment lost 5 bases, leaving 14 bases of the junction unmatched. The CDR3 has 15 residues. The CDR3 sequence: CASSQNPGTARGYTF. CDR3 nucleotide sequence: TGTGCCAGCAGCCAGAACCCCGGGACAGCAAGGGGCTACACCTTC.

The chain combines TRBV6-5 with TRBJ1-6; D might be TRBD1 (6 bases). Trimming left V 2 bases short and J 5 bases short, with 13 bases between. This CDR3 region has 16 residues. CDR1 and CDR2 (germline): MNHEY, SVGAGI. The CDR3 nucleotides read TGTGCCAGCAGTTACGGAACAGGGTCGCATAATTCACCCCTCCACTTT. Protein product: CASSYGTGSHNSPLHF.

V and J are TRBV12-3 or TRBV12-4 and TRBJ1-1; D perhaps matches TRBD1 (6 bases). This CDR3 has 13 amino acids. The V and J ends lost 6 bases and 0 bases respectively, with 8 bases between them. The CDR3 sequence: CASRDRLNTEAFF. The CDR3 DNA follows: TGTGCCAGCAGGGACAGACTGAACACTGAAGCTTTCTTT.

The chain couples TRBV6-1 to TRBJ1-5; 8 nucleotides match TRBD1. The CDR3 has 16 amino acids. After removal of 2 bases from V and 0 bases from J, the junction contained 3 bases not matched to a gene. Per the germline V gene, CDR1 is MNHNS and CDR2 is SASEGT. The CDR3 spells CASSEWTGYSNQPQHF. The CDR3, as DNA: TGTGCCAGCAGTGAATGGACAGGGTATAGCAATCAGCCCCAGCATTTT.

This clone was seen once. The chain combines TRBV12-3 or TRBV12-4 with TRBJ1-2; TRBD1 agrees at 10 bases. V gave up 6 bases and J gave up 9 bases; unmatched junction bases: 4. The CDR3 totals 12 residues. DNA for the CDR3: TGTGCCAGCAGACGGGACAGGGGAAGCTACACCTTC. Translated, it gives CASRRDRGSYTF.

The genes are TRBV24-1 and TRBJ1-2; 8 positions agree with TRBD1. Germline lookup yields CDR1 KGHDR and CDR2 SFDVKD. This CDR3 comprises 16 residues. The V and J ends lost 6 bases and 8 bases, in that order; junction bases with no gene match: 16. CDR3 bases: TGTGCCACCAGTACAACCCATGGACAGGGCACGGACGGCTACACCTTC. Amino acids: CATSTTHGQGTDGYTF.

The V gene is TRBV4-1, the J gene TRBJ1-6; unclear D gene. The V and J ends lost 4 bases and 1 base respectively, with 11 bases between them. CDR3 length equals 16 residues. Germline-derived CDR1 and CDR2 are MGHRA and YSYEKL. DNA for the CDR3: TGCGCCAGCAGCCGAGAGGAGAAATCCTATAATTCACCCCTCCACTTT. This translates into CASSREEKSYNSPLHF.

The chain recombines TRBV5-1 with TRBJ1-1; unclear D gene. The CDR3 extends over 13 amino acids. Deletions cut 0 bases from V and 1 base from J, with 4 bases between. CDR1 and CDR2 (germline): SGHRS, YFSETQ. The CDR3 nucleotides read TGCGCCAGCAGCTTGGTAGCGAACACTGAAGCTTTCTTT. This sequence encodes CASSLVANTEAFF.

The CDR3 nucleotides are TGTGCCAGCAGCTTACGCGGGGGAAAGACCTACGAGCAGTACTTC. The encoded protein is CASSLRGGKTYEQYF. The chain links TRBV7-2 to TRBJ2-7; 7 bases align to TRBD2. Germline trimming cut 2 bases from V and 2 bases from J; bases unmatched to any gene: 6. This CDR3 region has 15 residues. From germline, CDR1 is SGHTA and CDR2 FQGNSA.

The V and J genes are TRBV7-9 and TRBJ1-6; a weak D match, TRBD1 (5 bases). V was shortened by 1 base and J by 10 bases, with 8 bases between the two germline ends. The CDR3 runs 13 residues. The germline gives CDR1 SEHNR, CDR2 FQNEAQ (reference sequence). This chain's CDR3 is CASSLGQLSPLHF. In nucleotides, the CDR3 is TGTGCCAGCAGCTTAGGACAGTTGTCACCCCTCCACTTT.

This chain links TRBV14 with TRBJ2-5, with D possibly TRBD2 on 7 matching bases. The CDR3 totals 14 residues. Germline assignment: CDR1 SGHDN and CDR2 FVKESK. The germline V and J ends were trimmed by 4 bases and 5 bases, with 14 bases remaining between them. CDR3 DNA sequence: TGTGCCAGCAGCCTAAGGGGGGGGACGGAGACCCAGTACTTC. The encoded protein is CASSLRGGTETQYF.

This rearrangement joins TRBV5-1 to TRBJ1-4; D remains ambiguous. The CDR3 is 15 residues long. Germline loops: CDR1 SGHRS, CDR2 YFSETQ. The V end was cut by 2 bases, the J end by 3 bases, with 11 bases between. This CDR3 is CASSLDTPANEKLFF. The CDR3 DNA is TGCGCCAGCAGCTTAGACACCCCGGCTAATGAAAAACTGTTTTTT.

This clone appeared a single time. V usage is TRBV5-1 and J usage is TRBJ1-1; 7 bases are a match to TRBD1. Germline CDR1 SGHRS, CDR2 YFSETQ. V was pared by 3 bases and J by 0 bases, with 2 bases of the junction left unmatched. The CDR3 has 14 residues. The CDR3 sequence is CASSWTGMNTEAFF. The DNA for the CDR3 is TGCGCCAGCAGCTGGACAGGCATGAACACTGAAGCTTTCTTT. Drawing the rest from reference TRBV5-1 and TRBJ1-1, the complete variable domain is KAGVTQTPRYLIKTRGQQVTLSCSPISGHRSVSWYQQTPGQGLQFLFEYFSETQRNKGNFPGRFSGRQFSNSRSEMNVSTLELGDSALYLCASSWTGMNTEAFFGQGTRLTVV.

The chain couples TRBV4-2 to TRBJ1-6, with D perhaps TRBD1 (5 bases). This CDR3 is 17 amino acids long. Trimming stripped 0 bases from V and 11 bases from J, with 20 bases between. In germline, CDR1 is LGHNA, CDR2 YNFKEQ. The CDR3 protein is CASSQELWGSVGTPLHF. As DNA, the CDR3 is TGTGCCAGCAGCCAAGAGTTATGGGGCTCGGTTGGGACACCCCTCCACTTT.

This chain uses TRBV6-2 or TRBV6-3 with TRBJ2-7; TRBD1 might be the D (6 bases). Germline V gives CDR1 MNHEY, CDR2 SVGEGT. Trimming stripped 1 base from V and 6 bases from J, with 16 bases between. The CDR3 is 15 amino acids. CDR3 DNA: TGTGCCAGCAGTTACTTCGCCAAGGGGGTAGGCGAGCAGTACTTC. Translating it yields CASSYFAKGVGEQYF.

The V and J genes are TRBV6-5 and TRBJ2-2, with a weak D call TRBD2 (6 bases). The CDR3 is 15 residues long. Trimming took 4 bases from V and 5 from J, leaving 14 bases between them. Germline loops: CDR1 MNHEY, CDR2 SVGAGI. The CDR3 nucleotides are TGTGCCAGCAGTTCTAGCGCGGGGATAACCGGGGAGCTGTTTTTT. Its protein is CASSSSAGITGELFF.

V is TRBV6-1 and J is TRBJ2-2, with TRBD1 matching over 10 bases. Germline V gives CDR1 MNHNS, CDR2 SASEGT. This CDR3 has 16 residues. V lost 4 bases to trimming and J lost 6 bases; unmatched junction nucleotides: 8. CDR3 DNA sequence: TGTGCCAGCAGTGTTCCTCGGACAGGGGGAGCCGGGGAGCTGTTTTTT. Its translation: CASSVPRTGGAGELFF.

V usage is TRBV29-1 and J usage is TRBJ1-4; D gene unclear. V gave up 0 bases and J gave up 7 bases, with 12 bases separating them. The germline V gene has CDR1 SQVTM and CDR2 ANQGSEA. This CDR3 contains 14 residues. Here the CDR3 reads CSVEDPGRGEKLFF. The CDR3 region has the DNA TGCAGCGTTGAAGATCCCGGTCGGGGTGAAAAACTGTTTTTT.

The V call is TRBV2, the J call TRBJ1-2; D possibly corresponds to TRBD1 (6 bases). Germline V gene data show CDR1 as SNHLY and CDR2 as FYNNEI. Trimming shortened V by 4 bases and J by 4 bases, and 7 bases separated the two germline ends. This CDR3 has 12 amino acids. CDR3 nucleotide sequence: TGTGCCAGCAGTGGGGACATCTATGGCTACACCTTC. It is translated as CASSGDIYGYTF.